These 11 T cell receptor beta chains share one sample of origin, sequenced in a study of blood T cell repertoires in COVID-19. Some clones are missing from TCRdb's copy, which holds only in-frame ones; the method was immunoSEQ multiplex PCR. The table includes hundreds of thousands of clones, under 85% detected once. The sequenced sample consisted of peripheral blood. Receptors were obtained from a woman under 40 with COVID-19, enrolled during active disease.

The V call is TRBV19, the J call TRBJ1-6, with D possibly being TRBD1 (5 bases). Trimming took 5 bases from V and 6 from J, leaving 11 bases between them. The CDR3 runs 14 residues. Per the germline V gene, CDR1 is LNHDA and CDR2 is SQIVND (reference sequence). The CDR3 is CASSGQGFNSPLHF. The CDR3 coding sequence is TGTGCCAGTAGTGGCCAGGGATTTAATTCACCCCTCCACTTT.

This clone came up a few times. The V and J genes are TRBV3-1 (or the pseudogene TRBV3-2) and TRBJ2-1, with 8 nucleotides matching TRBD2. The junction had 9 bases not matched to a gene; V was cut back by 1 base and J by 7 bases. Per the germline V gene, CDR1 is LGHDT and CDR2 is YNNKEL (reference sequence). The CDR3 loop spans 16 amino acids. The chain's CDR3 is CASSQVTGGAGNEQFF. The DNA of the CDR3 is TGTGCCAGCAGCCAAGTGACCGGGGGGGCCGGGAATGAGCAGTTCTTC.

This clone has more than one count but fewer than ten. This chain links TRBV28 with TRBJ2-3, with TRBD1 identical over 8 bases. V lost 5 bases and J lost 5; bases outside the gene matches: 6. The CDR3 has 14 amino acids. CDR1 is MDHEN, CDR2 SYDVKM, per germline. The CDR3 nucleotides are TGTGCCAGCAGTATACAGGGGGAAGGAGATACGCAGTATTTT. This encodes CASSIQGEGDTQYF. Using reference TRBV28 and TRBJ2-3 for the parts outside the CDR3, the full variable domain is DVKVTQSSRYLVKRTGEKVFLECVQDMDHENMFWYRQDPGLGLRLIYFSYDVKMKEKGDIPEGYSVSREKKERFSLILESASTNQTSMYLCASSIQGEGDTQYFGPGTRLTVL.

This chain uses TRBV9 with TRBJ1-1; TRBD1 might be the D (6 bases). The length of the CDR3 is 13 residues. The V gene lost 5 bases and the J gene lost 1 base, with 9 bases spanning the gap. Germline V CDR1 and CDR2: SGDLS, YYNGEE. This CDR3 is CASSTGSNTEAFF. CDR3 DNA: TGTGCCAGCAGTACAGGGTCGAACACTGAAGCTTTCTTT. Full variable domain (outside the CDR3, taken from reference TRBV9 and TRBJ1-1): DSGVTQTPKHLITATGQRVTLRCSPRSGDLSVYWYQQSLDQGLQFLIQYYNGEERAKGNILERFSAQQFPDLHSELNLSSLELGDSALYFCASSTGSNTEAFFGQGTRLTVV.

V is TRBV19 and J is TRBJ2-2; perhaps TRBD1 as D (7 bases). The CDR3 totals 15 residues. CDR1 LNHDA and CDR2 SQIVND come from the germline V gene (reference sequence). Trimming stripped 10 bases from V and 5 bases from J, with 20 bases between. CDR3 nucleotides: TGTGCCACCAGAGGAGGGGGCAGGTATACCGGGGAGCTGTTTTTT. It codes for CATRGGGRYTGELFF.

This clone occurred a few times. The genes are TRBV11-1 and TRBJ2-7, with 7 bases lining up with TRBD1. The germline V gene encodes CDR1 SGHAT and CDR2 FQDESV (reference sequence). The CDR3 has 14 amino acids. Germline trimming cut 4 bases from V and 1 base from J; bases unmatched to any gene: 4. The CDR3 nucleotides read TGTGCCAGCAGCTCGGACAGGTTGTCCTACGAGCAGTACTTC. Translated, it gives CASSSDRLSYEQYF.

This rearrangement joins TRBV7-2 to TRBJ1-2; D not certain. The CDR3 totals 11 residues. Trimming removed 4 bases at V and 3 bases at J, with 3 bases between. CDR1 SGHTA and CDR2 FQGNSA come from the germline V gene. In DNA, the CDR3 is TGTGCCAGCAGCTCCTACTATGGCTACACCTTC. Residues: CASSSYYGYTF.

The chain joins TRBV5-4 to TRBJ2-1, with 9 bases lining up with TRBD2. The CDR3 consists of 15 residues. Germline trimming cut 2 bases from V and 2 bases from J; bases unmatched to any gene: 2. Germline lookup yields CDR1 SGHNT and CDR2 YYREEE (reference sequence). CDR3 region: CASSFSGGAYNEQFF. The CDR3, as DNA: TGTGCCAGCAGCTTTAGCGGGGGTGCCTACAATGAGCAGTTCTTC.

This chain links TRBV29-1 with TRBJ1-1; maybe TRBD1 (6 bases). With 7 bases removed from V and 5 bases from J, the gap between germline ends came to 23 bases. The CDR3 contains 15 residues. CDR1 is SQVTM, CDR2 ANQGSEA, per germline. Written as DNA, the CDR3 is TGCAGCGCTACCCCCGGGACATCGTTTCTTACTGAAGCTTTCTTT. Translating gives CSATPGTSFLTEAFF.

The chain carries TRBV7-9 and TRBJ2-3, with D tentatively TRBD2 (6 bases). Between the trimmed V and J ends, which lost 5 bases and 2 bases, there was a span of 11 bases. Germline CDR1 and CDR2: SEHNR and FQNEAQ (reference sequence). The CDR3 has 14 residues. The CDR3 loop is CASSERDFTDTQYF. The DNA of the CDR3 is TGTGCCAGCAGCGAACGGGACTTCACAGATACGCAGTATTTT.

This chain connects TRBV5-1 to TRBJ2-2; D is perhaps TRBD2 (7 bases). V shed 4 bases and J shed 4 bases, with 17 bases lying between them. CDR3 length: 16 amino acids. The germline V gene encodes CDR1 SGHRS and CDR2 YFSETQ. CDR3 protein: CASSVDGGLSTGELFF. The CDR3 DNA sequence: TGCGCCAGCAGCGTTGACGGGGGGCTGTCCACCGGGGAGCTGTTTTTT.